This T cell receptor beta chain was observed in a study of T cells in narcolepsy (dated by TCRdb to 2017 to 2018). A note on the overall study: Patients with narcolepsy type 1 or type 2 (NT1, NT2) and healthy control donors were enrolled in the study. The study used TCR Vbeta sequencing to track clonotypes in blood and CSF while looking for autoreactive T cells in narcolepsy patients that target self-antigens of hypocretin neurons (hypocretin, TRIB2). Overall study results and their limits: Numbers of sequenced blood memory CD4+ clonotypes were comparable, with averages of 38,000 to 40,000 in patients and 30,000 to 35,000 in controls. No sequences matching autoreactive T cell clones were contained in some blood memory CD4+ repertoires from patients and controls. Plots that compared CSF and blood CD4+ T cell clonotypes from the same patient highlighted HCRT-specific and TRIB2-specific autoreactive clonotypes. Autoreactive clonotypes were reported to be detected serially in the blood of the same patients and of different patients, but not in the blood of healthy controls.

For TCR Vbeta sequencing, memory CD4+ T cells were sorted ex vivo from the peripheral blood of narcolepsy patients and healthy controls. This clone was recorded once. Its antigen remains unidentified. No base quality information exists; no much larger clone differs at one position. Libraries were made using the immunoSEQ multiplex PCR assay. TCRdb limited this immuneACCESS table to in-frame rearrangements with V and J called. A share of clones is missing; checked studies link under half to unresolved V genes, and the rest is unexplained. Within this sample are around 27,000 clones, with approximately 80% of them counted one time only. The leading ten clones occupy roughly 1% of the sample. The CDR3 goes from the cysteine to the phenylalanine over 16 residues. This entry keeps only the CDR3 DNA: 48 bases, framed from base 1. Clipping removes 7 bases from V and 4 bases from J, with 4 as the unmatched junction base count. The CDR1 and CDR2 encoded by the germline V gene (reference sequence) are MNHEY and SMNVEV.

The receptor's source is a human donor with narcolepsy. Specimen: CD45RA- memory CD4+ T cells from PBMCs. The sample's cell subset or site label, in plain terms: memory T cells sorted ex vivo from peripheral blood. Recombination joined TRBV27 with TRBJ2-1; TRBD2 fits 16 bases in the junction. The encoded CDR3 is CASMGLAGGRYNEQFF. The DNA reads as follows: TGTGCCAGCATGGGACTAGCGGGGGGGAGGTACAATGAGCAGTTCTTC.